This passage covers 13 T cell receptor beta chains from one sample sequenced in a study of Graves' ophthalmopathy and Graves' hyperthyroidism. The authors amplified TCR beta CDR3 regions from RNA transcripts. The library came from an HTBI-primed first-round RT-PCR and a second-round multiplex PCR. MiXCR, run by TCRdb on the multiplex PCR reads, gives a single entry per CDR3 protein. This table has about 400,000 distinct CDR3 sequences, about a sixth appearing once. Sequencing used peripheral blood. The receptors derive from a woman aged 18-30 years with Graves' ophthalmopathy.

This clonotype occurred many times. J is TRBJ2-7 and V is TRBV19, with D perhaps matching TRBD2 (5 bases). Germline assignment: CDR1 LNHDA and CDR2 SQIVND (reference sequence). V lost 1 base, J lost 2 bases, and 9 bases lay in between. The CDR3 covers 14 residues. CDR3 DNA: TGTGCCAGTAGTATAGGAGGGCCCCCCTACGAGCAGTACTTC. It codes for CASSIGGPPYEQYF.

J is TRBJ2-2 and V is TRBV28; D remains ambiguous. The CDR3 is made up of 15 amino acids. Trimming removed 1 base at V and 1 base at J, with 7 bases between. Germline CDR1 is MDHEN and CDR2 is SYDVKM. CDR3 bases: TGTGCCAGCAGTTTATTATCCAGGAACACCGGGGAGCTGTTTTTT. Translated: CASSLLSRNTGELFF.

This clonotype occurred many times. V usage is TRBV6-5 and J usage is TRBJ1-2; D unclear. The CDR3 totals 14 residues. Germline-derived CDR1 and CDR2 are MNHEY and SVGAGI. V lost 5 bases to trimming and J lost 1 base, with 11 bases between them. The CDR3 sequence: CASSNEGINYGYTF. CDR3 DNA: TGTGCCAGCAGTAACGAAGGGATTAACTATGGCTACACCTTC.

This clonotype was detected ten times or more. The rearrangement links TRBV14 to TRBJ2-7, with 8 bases that match TRBD1. This CDR3 has 15 residues. Trimming cost V 4 bases and J 4 bases; bases outside gene matches: 9. Germline-derived CDR1 and CDR2 are SGHDN and FVKESK. The CDR3 sequence: CASSRIGQGVYEQYF. Here the CDR3 DNA reads TGTGCCAGCAGCCGGATTGGACAGGGAGTTTACGAGCAGTACTTC.

This clonotype was observed many times. The chain employs TRBV11-2 and TRBJ2-7; 9 bases fit TRBD2. CDR3 length: 17 residues. The V segment lost 5 bases and the J segment 2 bases; nucleotides outside the gene matches: 13. CDR1 is SGHAT and CDR2 is FQNNGV in the germline V gene. As DNA, the CDR3 is TGTGCCAGCAGCAAAAACCGGCGACTAGCGGTAACCTACGAGCAGTACTTC. This codes for CASSKNRRLAVTYEQYF.

In this sample, this clonotype turned up many times. The chain carries TRBV6-2 or TRBV6-3 and TRBJ2-7; 13 nucleotides line up with TRBD2. The germline V gene encodes CDR1 MNHEY and CDR2 SVGEGT. Losses at the gene ends were 6 bases for V and 5 bases for J; bases not matched to a gene: 4. The CDR3 extends over 14 amino acids. The CDR3 here is CASRLAGGFHEQYF. As DNA, the CDR3 is TGTGCCAGCAGACTAGCGGGAGGGTTCCACGAGCAGTACTTC.

This clonotype was seen only a few times. The chain combines TRBV2 with TRBJ1-2; TRBD1 aligns across 7 bases. Germline V gives CDR1 SNHLY, CDR2 FYNNEI. V lost 8 bases to trimming and J lost 3 bases; unmatched junction nucleotides: 6. The CDR3 has 13 residues. DNA for the CDR3: TGTGCCAGCCGGGGGGACAGTGACTATGGCTACACCTTC. Its translation: CASRGDSDYGYTF. The entire variable domain, with the rest obtained from reference TRBV2 and TRBJ1-2, is as follows: EPEVTQTPSHQVTQMGQEVILRCVPISNHLYFYWYRQILGQKVEFLVSFYNNEISEKSEIFDDQFSVERPDGSNFTLKIRSTKLEDSAMYFCASRGDSDYGYTFGSGTRLTVV.

There are many counts of this clonotype. The CDR3 nucleotides are TGTGCCAGCAGAGGCGGGGGAGCCAAAAACATTCAGTACTTC. Residues: CASRGGGAKNIQYF. The gene calls are TRBV7-2 and TRBJ2-4; 7 bases match TRBD2. J was trimmed by 0 bases and V by 6 bases; bases with no gene match: 2. This CDR3 has 14 amino acids. Germline V lookup: CDR1 SGHTA, CDR2 FQGNSA.

Ten or more counts support this clonotype. The chain employs TRBV27 and TRBJ2-7, with 10 bases lining up with TRBD2. With 3 bases clipped from V and 5 bases from J, the junction kept 10 bases outside the gene matches. Germline V gene sequence: CDR1 MNHEY, CDR2 SMNVEV (reference sequence). This CDR3 spans 16 amino acids. CDR3 amino acids: CASSFLRAGGHDEQYF. CDR3 sequence (DNA): TGTGCCAGCAGTTTCCTCCGAGCGGGAGGGCACGACGAGCAGTACTTC.

This clonotype was counted many times. This rearrangement joins TRBV6-2 or TRBV6-3 to TRBJ1-1; 8 bases fit TRBD1. V was pared by 4 bases and J by 5 bases, with 6 bases of the junction left unmatched. This CDR3 has 14 amino acids. Germline values: CDR1 MNHEY, CDR2 SVGEGT. CDR3 residues: CASSFWTGWTEAFF. The CDR3 DNA follows: TGTGCCAGCAGTTTCTGGACAGGGTGGACTGAAGCTTTCTTT.

This clonotype has at least ten counts. The V and J genes are TRBV6-1 and TRBJ2-6; TRBD1 matches 7 bases. CDR3 size: 16 residues. Germline V lookup: CDR1 MNHNS, CDR2 SASEGT. The V gene end was trimmed by 5 bases and the J gene end by 0 bases; junction bases not matched to a gene: 4. CDR3 region: CASSPGQTSGANVLTF. CDR3 coding DNA: TGTGCCAGCAGTCCGGGACAGACCTCTGGGGCCAACGTCCTGACTTTC.

This clonotype was seen ten or more times. The chain links TRBV7-2 to TRBJ2-2; 11 bases map to TRBD2. Germline V gene sequence: CDR1 SGHTA, CDR2 FQGNSA. CDR3 length equals 17 residues. V was pared by 5 bases and J by 1 base, with 6 bases of the junction left unmatched. The CDR3 protein is CASSRTSGSKNTGELFF. DNA of the CDR3: TGTGCCAGCAGCCGGACTAGCGGGTCAAAGAACACCGGGGAGCTGTTTTTT. The full variable domain, its missing parts supplied by reference TRBV7-2 and TRBJ2-2, is GAGVSQSPSNKVTEKGKDVELRCDPISGHTALYWYRQSLGQGLEFLIYFQGNSAPDKSGLPSDRFSAERTGGSVSTLTIQRTQQEDSAVYLCASSRTSGSKNTGELFFGEGSRLTVL.

This clonotype showed up many times. V is TRBV6-2 or TRBV6-3 and J is TRBJ2-4, with 7 bases that match TRBD1. The DNA end is a closer match to TRBJ2-1, so the J assignment may be wrong. This CDR3 region has 14 residues. Per germline, CDR1 MNHEY and CDR2 SVGEGT. The CDR3 here is CASSYSTGPQGQFF. CDR3 DNA: TGTGCCAGCAGTTACTCGACAGGGCCCCAAGGGCAGTTCTTC.